This T cell receptor beta chain was obtained from a study of shared clonotypes between healthy human individuals. The assay ran at deep level. The assay was immunoSEQ multiplex PCR, and TCRdb's table has in-frame clones only and misses some. The data contain around 530,000 clones, around 78% of them singletons. None of the donors, who were healthy HIV-negative adults, had recently had acute infections or vaccinations. The unsorted samples took about 100 million PBMCs to get genomic DNA. This CDR3 has 13 residues. Per the germline V gene, CDR1 is MNHNS and CDR2 is SASEGT. Trimming stripped 3 bases from V and 14 bases from J, with 19 bases between.

Specimen: PBMCs. This sequence originates from a woman aged 35 to 49 in good health. Some clones in this sample may be carry-over from other donors' samples. The V gene is TRBV6-1, the J gene TRBJ1-2; TRBD1 might be the D (6 bases). This CDR3 reads CASSEGGGGTKTF. CDR3 sequence (DNA): TGTGCCAGCAGTGAGGGAGGGGGGGGGACGAAGACCTTC.